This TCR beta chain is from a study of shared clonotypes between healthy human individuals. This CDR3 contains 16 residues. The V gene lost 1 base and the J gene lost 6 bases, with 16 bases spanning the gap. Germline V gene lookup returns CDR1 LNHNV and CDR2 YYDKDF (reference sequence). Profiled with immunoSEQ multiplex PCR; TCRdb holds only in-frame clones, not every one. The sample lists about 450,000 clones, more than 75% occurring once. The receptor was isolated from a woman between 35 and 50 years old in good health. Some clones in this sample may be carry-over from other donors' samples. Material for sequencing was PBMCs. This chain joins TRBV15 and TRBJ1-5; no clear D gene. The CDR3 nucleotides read TGTGCCACCAGCAGAGTTGTCCGTGGTCGAGGTCAGCCCCAGCATTTT. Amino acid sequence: CATSRVVRGRGQPQHF.